Included here is one TCR beta chain sequence, with context. Its cognate antigen is unknown. Trimming cost V 4 bases and J 0 bases; bases outside gene matches: 9. The CDR3 is made up of 19 amino acids. Germline V gene lookup returns CDR1 SGHRS and CDR2 YFSETQ. It was healthy Finnish infants having corrective surgery for congenital heart defects who were the donors. Only four of the eight donors provided a roughly 0.45-1 mL blood sample. All available leukocytes, rather than a set cell count, yielded the blood DNA. The data originate from a study of human thymus T cells. Using immunoSEQ multiplex PCR, the repertoire was profiled, and TCRdb retains in-frame clones only, with some absent. Of tens of thousands of clones listed, around 94% are singletons. Whole-study results and caveats: Usage of V and J genes appeared biased in thymic and blood repertoires.

This clonotype was sampled from a boy under three years old with a congenital heart defect but otherwise immunologically healthy. The gene calls are TRBV5-1 and TRBJ2-1; TRBD2 matches at 14 bases. The source material was blood. CDR3 loop: CASSQPTSGRASSYNEQFF. CDR3 coding DNA: TGCGCCAGCAGCCAACCGACTAGCGGGAGGGCCAGCTCCTACAATGAGCAGTTCTTC.